This is a list of T cell receptor beta chains from one sample in a study of Ad26.COV2.S vaccination and SARS-CoV-2 variants. Using immunoSEQ multiplex PCR, the repertoire was profiled, and TCRdb retains in-frame clones only, with some absent. The table includes 380,000 or so clones, about four fifths detected once. Source: peripheral blood, taken in a trial of Ad26.COV2.S vaccine versus placebo. These receptor sequences come from a person between 18 and 65 years old who received the Ad26.COV2.S COVID-19 vaccine or a placebo. The CDR3 runs from the conserved cysteine through the conserved F or W. D genes are given only for firm matches. Rows give clone size only sometimes, using once, few, many, or a class for an expanded clone.

-	TRBJ2-3	15	-	TRBV3-1/TRBV3-2	TGTGCCAGCAGCCAGGTCGGGACCTCCGGAGATACGCAGTATTTT	CASSQVGTSGDTQYF
-	TRBJ2-1	16	-	TRBV6-5	TGTGCCAGCAGTTCTCCCGGGTGGGCGCGATCCAATGAGCAGTTCTTC	CASSSPGWARSNEQFF
-	TRBJ1-6	16	-	TRBV9	TGTGCCAGCAGCGTAGACCCACAGGGAGGAAGCTCACCCCTCCACTTT	CASSVDPQGGSSPLHF
-	TRBJ2-3	15	TRBD1	TRBV6-5	TGTGCCAGCAGTTTCTCCGGGACAGGCACAGATACGCAGTATTTT	CASSFSGTGTDTQYF
once	TRBJ2-3	14	-	TRBV2	TGTGCCAGCGCCACTAGCAGAGTTCGGGATACGCAGTATTTT	CASATSRVRDTQYF
-	TRBJ1-2	13	-	TRBV30	TGTGCCTGGAGCCTAGGGATAAACTATGGCTACACCTTC	CAWSLGINYGYTF
-	TRBJ2-5	16	TRBD2	TRBV7-3	TGTGCCAGCAGCTGGGGACTAGGAGCTGGTAAAGAGACCCAGTACTTC	CASSWGLGAGKETQYF
-	TRBJ2-5	15	TRBD2	TRBV18	TGTGCCAGCTCTCTCGCGGGGGGTAAACAAGAGACCCAGTACTTC	CASSLAGGKQETQYF
-	TRBJ2-2	15	TRBD1	TRBV7-2	TGTGCCAGCAGAGAGCCGGGACAGAGCACCGGGGAGCTGTTTTTT	CASREPGQSTGELFF
-	TRBJ2-7	13	TRBD2	TRBV5-1	TGCGCCAGCAGCTCACTAGCGGGAGACGAGCAGTACTTC	CASSSLAGDEQYF
once	TRBJ2-7	12	-	TRBV10-3	TGTGCCATCAGTGATGGGGGGTACGAGCAGTACTTC	CAISDGGYEQYF
-	TRBJ2-1	17	TRBD2	TRBV11-3	TGTGCCAGCAGCTTAGGGGCTAGCGGGAGATCCTACAATGAGCAGTTCTTC	CASSLGASGRSYNEQFF
-	TRBJ1-4	13	-	TRBV2	TGTGCCGGTCACAGGGAGGTTAATGAAAAACTGTTTTTT	CAGHREVNEKLFF
-	TRBJ1-1	12	-	TRBV18	TGTGCCAGCTCACCCTCAGGGGCTGAAGCTTTCTTT	CASSPSGAEAFF
once	TRBJ2-5	13	-	TRBV12-3/TRBV12-4	TGTGCCAGCACCTATGGACAGCAAGAGACCCAGTACTTC	CASTYGQQETQYF
-	TRBJ2-7	11	-	TRBV3-1/TRBV3-2	TGTGCCAGCAGCCAAGTTTCCGAGCAGTACTTC	CASSQVSEQYF
-	TRBJ2-2	16	-	TRBV4-2	TGTGCCAGCAGCCAGACCCCAGGACAGTACACCGGGGAGCTGTTTTTT	CASSQTPGQYTGELFF
once	TRBJ2-3	15	TRBD2	TRBV11-2	TGTGCCAGCAGCTTAGGTTTAGCGGGATCAGATACGCAGTATTTT	CASSLGLAGSDTQYF
once	TRBJ2-6	14	-	TRBV6-6	TGTGCCAGTTCGGGATTTACCGGGGCCAACGTCCTGACTTTC	CASSGFTGANVLTF
-	TRBJ1-2	15	-	TRBV5-1	TGCGCCAGCAGCTTGGCCTCCTCCACCCAGGGTGGCTACACCTTC	CASSLASSTQGGYTF
few	TRBJ2-3	15	-	TRBV19	TGTGCCAGTAAATGGAGCTGGAAGAGCACAGATACGCAGTATTTT	CASKWSWKSTDTQYF
few	TRBJ2-7	12	-	TRBV11-3	TGTGCCAGCAGTAAAAGGTCCTACGAGCAGTACTTC	CASSKRSYEQYF
-	TRBJ2-1	11	-	TRBV2	TGTGCCAGCAGTCCCTACAATGAGCAGTTCTTC	CASSPYNEQFF
-	TRBJ2-7	12	TRBD1	TRBV29-1	TGCAGCGTTGGACAGGGGAGCTACGAGCAGTACTTC	CSVGQGSYEQYF
-	TRBJ1-1	12	-	TRBV25-1	TGTGCCAGCAATCAGGGGTTCACTGAAGCTTTCTTT	CASNQGFTEAFF
-	TRBJ2-1	15	TRBD2	TRBV28	TGTGCCAGCAGCCTGACTAGCGGGAGGAGGAATGAGCAGTTCTTC	CASSLTSGRRNEQFF
-	TRBJ1-2	13	-	TRBV7-9	TGTGCCAGCAGCTTAGCAGGGGGCTATGGCTACACCTTC	CASSLAGGYGYTF
-	TRBJ1-2	13	TRBD1	TRBV25-1	TGTGCCAGCAGGGGACAGGGGTTGGGTGGCTACACCTTC	CASRGQGLGGYTF
-	TRBJ1-1	19	-	TRBV5-1	TGCGCCAGCAGCTTGAGGCTTGAGCGACGAACACCGACGAACACTGAAGCTTTCTTT	CASSLRLERRTPTNTEAFF
-	TRBJ1-6	18	-	TRBV21-1	TGTGCCAGCAGCAAAGGGGGACAGGCGAGCTCCTATAATTCACCCCTCCACTTT	CASSKGGQASSYNSPLHF
-	TRBJ2-1	13	TRBD2	TRBV2	TGTGCCAGCAGGCTGACTAGCGGAAATGAGCAGTTCTTC	CASRLTSGNEQFF
-	TRBJ2-7	15	TRBD2	TRBV4-1	TGCGCCAGCAGCCTCCGAGCGGGAGCGGCCTACGAGCAGTACTTC	CASSLRAGAAYEQYF
-	TRBJ1-2	15	-	TRBV27	TGTGCCAGCCGGTTGACAGGCAGAGCTAACTATGGCTACACCTTC	CASRLTGRANYGYTF
-	TRBJ1-5	13	-	TRBV5-1	TGCGCCAGCAGCTCGGGGGGCGACCAGCCCCAGCATTTT	CASSSGGDQPQHF
-	TRBJ2-7	15	TRBD1	TRBV7-9	TGTGCCAGCAGCTTAGTCTTGGACAGGGTGGACGAGCAGTACTTC	CASSLVLDRVDEQYF
-	TRBJ2-1	14	-	TRBV7-2	TGTGCCAGCAGCCTAGCCGGGCGAAGGGATGGGGAGTTCTTC	CASSLAGRRDGEFF
few	TRBJ2-4	17	TRBD2	TRBV7-2	TGTGCCAGCAGCTTGGTGCGCGGGGGTCTAGCCAAAAACATTCAGTACTTC	CASSLVRGGLAKNIQYF
-	TRBJ1-2	13	TRBD1	TRBV4-1	TGCGCCAGCAGCCAAGGACAGGGCTATGGCTACACCTTC	CASSQGQGYGYTF
-	TRBJ2-2	12	-	TRBV7-3	TGTGCCAGCAGCTTTGTCACCGGGGAGCTGTTTTTT	CASSFVTGELFF
-	TRBJ2-5	15	-	TRBV9	TGTGCCAGCAGCGTACGGGCTGTCGGCGAAGAGACCCAGTACTTC	CASSVRAVGEETQYF
-	TRBJ1-2	16	TRBD1	TRBV2	TGTGCCAGCAGTGGGGGGGACAGCGAGCTGATCTATGGCTACACCTTC	CASSGGDSELIYGYTF
-	TRBJ1-5	15	-	TRBV25-1	TGTGCCAGCAGTGACTCGCAGGGGCTGAATCAGCCCCAGCATTTT	CASSDSQGLNQPQHF
-	TRBJ2-1	16	-	TRBV13	TGTGCCAGCAGGGGTGGACGGCGATCCTCCTACAATGAGCAGTTCTTC	CASRGGRRSSYNEQFF
few	TRBJ2-1	16	-	TRBV19	TGTGCCAGTAGCCCCTTAAAATACAGTTCCTACAATGAGCAGTTCTTC	CASSPLKYSSYNEQFF
-	TRBJ2-2	17	-	TRBV14	TGTGCCAGCAGCCAACAGGGCCGGACAAGTAGGACCGGGGAGCTGTTTTTT	CASSQQGRTSRTGELFF
-	TRBJ2-1	15	-	TRBV7-8	TGTGCCAGCAGCCTACAGGTATTAAGGGTACATGAGCAGTTCTTC	CASSLQVLRVHEQFF
-	TRBJ2-5	12	TRBD1	TRBV29-1	TGCAGCATCCCCAGGGGGTTTGAGACCCAGTACTTC	CSIPRGFETQYF
-	TRBJ1-2	12	-	TRBV6-5	TGTGCCAGCGCGTTCAGGGTGGGTGGCTACACCTTC	CASAFRVGGYTF
-	TRBJ1-4	15	-	TRBV6-5	TGTGCCAGCAGTTACGTTGGACAGCCTAATGAAAAACTGTTTTTT	CASSYVGQPNEKLFF
-	TRBJ2-7	14	-	TRBV18	TGTGCCAGCTCACCAACGGCCCGGGCCTACGAGCAGTACTTC	CASSPTARAYEQYF
-	TRBJ1-6	15	TRBD1	TRBV7-9	TGTGCCAGCAGCTACCGACCCGGGACAGGGGGCACCCTCCACTTT	CASSYRPGTGGTLHF
-	TRBJ1-2	14	TRBD1	TRBV3-1/TRBV3-2	TGTGCCAGCAGCCAGGGTAACAGGGGAAGAGGCTACACCTTC	CASSQGNRGRGYTF
few	TRBJ2-2	14	-	TRBV19	TGTGCCAGTGCTCCGGGACTGAGGCCCGGGGAGCTGTTTTTT	CASAPGLRPGELFF
few	TRBJ1-1	10	-	TRBV5-6	TGTGCCAGCAGCTTGCTTGAAGCTTTCTTT	CASSLLEAFF
-	TRBJ2-2	14	-	TRBV4-1	TGCGCCAGCAGCCCGGGACAGAACACCGGGGAGCTGTTTTTT	CASSPGQNTGELFF
few	TRBJ2-7	14	-	TRBV13	TGTGCCAGCAGCTTTAAAGGGGCCTCCTACGAGCAGTACTTC	CASSFKGASYEQYF
-	TRBJ2-5	15	-	TRBV9	TGTGCCAGCAGCGTAGAGATTGTGGTCAAAGAGACCCAGTACTTC	CASSVEIVVKETQYF
once	TRBJ1-2	16	-	TRBV7-2	TGTGCCAGCAGCTTAGGTTGGGACCGGGCTAACTATGGCTACACCTTC	CASSLGWDRANYGYTF
-	TRBJ2-1	14	-	TRBV7-2	TGTGCCAGCAGCCCCGGCAGGGCCTACAATGAGCAGTTCTTC	CASSPGRAYNEQFF